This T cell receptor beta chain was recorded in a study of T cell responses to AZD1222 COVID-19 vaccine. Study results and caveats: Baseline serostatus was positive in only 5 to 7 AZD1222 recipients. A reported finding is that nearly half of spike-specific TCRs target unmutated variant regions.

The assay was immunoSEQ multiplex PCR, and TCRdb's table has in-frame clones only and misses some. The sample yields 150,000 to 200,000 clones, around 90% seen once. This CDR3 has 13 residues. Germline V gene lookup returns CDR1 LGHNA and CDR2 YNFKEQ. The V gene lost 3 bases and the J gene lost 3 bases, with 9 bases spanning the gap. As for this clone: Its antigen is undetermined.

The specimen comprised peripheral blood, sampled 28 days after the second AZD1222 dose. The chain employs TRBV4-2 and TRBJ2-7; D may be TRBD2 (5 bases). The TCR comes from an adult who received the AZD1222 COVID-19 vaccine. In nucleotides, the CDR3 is TGTGCCAGCAGCCAGAACGAGGGCTACGAGCAGTACTTC. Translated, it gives CASSQNEGYEQYF.